A selection of T cell receptor beta chains follows, all from one sample in a study of T-cell reconstitution after alpha-beta-depleted transplantation in children. TCRdb itself ran the PCR reads through MiXCR, one entry per CDR3 protein. The repertoire holds more than 300,000 distinct CDR3 sequences, roughly 17% seen once, with around two fifths in the top ten. The starting material was PBMCs, mostly from graft donor cells, obtained 360 days after TCRalphabeta/CD19-depleted stem cell transplant. Receptors were obtained from a male patient aged 2 to 9 who had a stem cell transplant for acute lymphoblastic leukemia, so the T cells may come from the graft donor. The CDR3 runs from the conserved cysteine through the conserved F or W. The D gene is left open where the match is weak. Clone size is stated in some rows and not others, as once, few, many or a class when expanded.

V gene	J gene	D gene	clone size	CDR3 protein	CDR3 DNA
TRBV13	TRBJ1-3	.	.	CASSFWTLGGNTIYF	TGTGCCAGCAGCTTCTGGACCCTCGGTGGAAACACCATATATTTT
TRBV2	TRBJ2-5	TRBD2	.	CASSPGLARGETQYF	TGTGCCAGCAGTCCGGGACTAGCAAGGGGAGAGACCCAGTACTTC
TRBV11-1	TRBJ2-7	.	many	CASSLGFRYEQYF	TGTGCCAGCAGCTTGGGCTTTAGGTACGAGCAGTACTTC
TRBV9	TRBJ2-3	TRBD2	.	CASSVGREAGDTQYF	TGTGCCAGCAGCGTAGGGCGGGAGGCTGGAGATACGCAGTATTTT
TRBV12-3/TRBV12-4	TRBJ2-7	.	few	CASSAGHEQYF	TGTGCCAGCAGTGCGGGGCACGAGCAGTACTTC
TRBV11-2	TRBJ2-2	TRBD2	few	CASSLDVYGGGPNTGELFF	TGTGCCAGCAGCTTAGACGTTTACGGGGGAGGGCCTAACACCGGGGAGCTGTTTTTT
TRBV7-9	TRBJ2-3	TRBD2	few	CASSSTGTSGSWSYF	TGTGCCAGCAGTTCTACCGGGACTAGCGGGAGTTGGTCGTATTTT
TRBV12-3/TRBV12-4	TRBJ2-4	.	.	CASSLLLGFAKNIQYF	TGTGCCAGCAGTTTACTTCTGGGTTTCGCCAAAAACATTCAGTACTTC
TRBV4-3	TRBJ2-1	TRBD2	.	CASSQAPGTSGTYNEQFF	TGCGCCAGCAGCCAAGCTCCCGGGACTAGCGGGACATACAATGAGCAGTTCTTC
TRBV6-1	TRBJ2-7	TRBD2	few	CASKGTTWTHEQYF	TGTGCCAGCAAGGGGACTACGTGGACCCACGAGCAGTACTTC
TRBV7-9	TRBJ2-1	TRBD2	.	CASSSRTSGLSYNEQFF	TGTGCCAGCAGCTCCAGGACTAGCGGGTTATCCTACAATGAGCAGTTCTTC
TRBV12-3/TRBV12-4	TRBJ2-5	.	.	CASSFPGEETQYF	TGTGCCAGCAGTTTCCCGGGAGAAGAGACCCAGTACTTC
TRBV4-3	TRBJ2-1	.	.	CASSQDLGSSSYNEQFF	TGCGCCAGCAGCCAAGATCTGGGGTCGAGCTCCTACAATGAGCAGTTCTTC
TRBV6-1	TRBJ1-2	.	few	CASSGPANYGYTF	TGTGCCAGCAGTGGCCCAGCTAACTATGGCTACACCTTC
TRBV12-3/TRBV12-4	TRBJ2-1	.	many	CASSPAAAGWVKQFF	TGTGCCAGCAGTCCCGCGGCGGCAGGGTGGGTAAAGCAGTTCTTC
TRBV30	TRBJ2-3	TRBD2	.	CAWSRLAGLRTDTQYF	TGTGCCTGGAGTCGACTAGCGGGACTTCGCACAGATACGCAGTATTTT
TRBV28	TRBJ2-3	TRBD2	few	CASSSLLAELTDTQYF	TGTGCCAGCAGTTCTCTTCTAGCGGAGCTCACAGATACGCAGTATTTT
TRBV12-3/TRBV12-4	TRBJ1-4	.	many	CASSRRNEKLFF	TGTGCCAGCAGTCGGCGGAATGAAAAACTGTTTTTT
TRBV25-1	TRBJ2-5	TRBD1	few	CASTEIGGAEETQYF	TGTGCCAGCACCGAGATAGGGGGCGCCGAGGAGACCCAGTACTTC
TRBV20-1	TRBJ1-5	.	once	CSASDQPQHF	TGCAGTGCATCCGATCAGCCCCAGCATTTT
TRBV27	TRBJ2-6	.	.	CASSQDISGANVLTF	TGTGCCAGCAGCCAGGACATCTCTGGGGCCAACGTCCTGACTTTC
TRBV6-2/TRBV6-3	TRBJ2-5	TRBD1	.	CASSYSTGTGETQYF	TGTGCCAGCAGTTACTCGACCGGGACAGGGGAGACCCAGTACTTC
TRBV24-1	TRBJ2-5	.	few	CATSDPGQETQYF	TGTGCCACCAGTGACCCAGGTCAAGAGACCCAGTACTTC
TRBV5-1	TRBJ2-1	.	few	CASSLGQGPSSYNEQFF	TGCGCCAGCAGCTTGGGTCAGGGTCCAAGCTCCTACAATGAGCAGTTCTTC
TRBV29-1	TRBJ1-4	TRBD1	.	CSVYGTANEKLFF	TGCAGCGTTTACGGGACAGCTAATGAAAAACTGTTTTTT
TRBV4-2	TRBJ1-1	.	.	CASSQDTEGTEAFF	TGTGCCAGCAGCCAAGATACAGAGGGGACTGAAGCTTTCTTT
TRBV7-2	TRBJ2-3	TRBD2	once	CASSLVAGVSDTQYF	TGTGCCAGCAGCTTAGTAGCGGGAGTATCCGATACGCAGTATTTT
TRBV18	TRBJ2-7	TRBD2	.	CASSPQPGLAAEQYF	TGTGCCAGCTCACCACAACCGGGACTAGCGGCCGAGCAGTACTTC
TRBV5-6	TRBJ2-3	.	many	CASSFIPTDTQYF	TGTGCCAGCAGCTTTATCCCCACAGATACGCAGTATTTT
TRBV3-1	TRBJ2-1	.	once	CASSQRDRGGFWTSGPHNEQFF	TGTGCCAGCAGCCAGAGGGACAGGGGGGGATTTTGGACTAGCGGGCCCCACAATGAGCAGTTCTTC
TRBV15	TRBJ2-3	.	few	CATSRVGSWTQYF	TGTGCCACCAGCAGAGTCGGGAGCTGGACGCAGTATTTT
TRBV28	TRBJ2-5	.	many	CASSSPRWEAETQYF	TGTGCCAGCAGTTCCCCCCGGTGGGAGGCGGAGACCCAGTACTTC
TRBV28	TRBJ2-3	TRBD2	few	CASSLTGGANTDTQYF	TGTGCCAGCAGTTTAACGGGAGGGGCCAACACAGATACGCAGTATTTT
TRBV5-1	TRBJ2-5	.	.	CASSLEAGRQETQYF	TGCGCCAGCAGCTTGGAGGCGGGACGCCAAGAGACCCAGTACTTC
TRBV25-1	TRBJ2-3	.	few	CASSEFNGSGDTQYF	TGTGCCAGCAGTGAATTCAACGGGAGCGGAGATACGCAGTATTTT